These T cell receptor beta chains were read from a single sample in a study of CD8 T cells in Susac syndrome. A single record per CDR3 protein comes from TCRdb applying MiXCR to the immunoSEQ multiplex PCR reads. The sample holds over 130,000 distinct CDR3 sequences, 95% seen once. Sequenced material: CD4+ T cells from PBMCs. The source of these receptors is a human donor with Susac syndrome. Both conserved end residues are part of each CDR3. The order of the fields is D gene, clone size, V gene, J gene, CDR3 DNA, CDR3 protein. The D gene is left open where the match is weak. For some rows the clone size is stated as once, few or many, or as a class when expanded; others skip it.

NA,NA,TRBV7-2,TRBJ2-2,TGTGCCAGCAGCTCCTTAGCCGGGGAGCTGTTTTTT,CASSSLAGELFF
NA,NA,TRBV25-1,TRBJ2-3,TGTGCCAGCAGCATACCAGGGGGGGGCACAGATACGCAGTATTTT,CASSIPGGGTDTQYF
TRBD1,once,TRBV6-5,TRBJ2-3,TGTGCCAGCAGCTCAGGGGGTTGGGGCACAGATACGCAGTATTTT,CASSSGGWGTDTQYF
NA,NA,TRBV30,TRBJ1-4,TGTGCCTGGAGTGTATGGGACCCCGAAAAACTGTTTTTT,CAWSVWDPEKLFF
NA,NA,TRBV7-2,TRBJ2-5,TGTGCCAGCAGCTATCTTTGGGGGAAACAAGAGACCCAGTACTTC,CASSYLWGKQETQYF
NA,NA,TRBV20-1,TRBJ2-7,TGCAGTGCCCGGGGACACCCCGAGGAGCAGTACTTC,CSARGHPEEQYF
NA,NA,TRBV7-2,TRBJ1-1,TGTGCCAGCAGCTCCCCGGACGGAGTGAACACTGAAGCTTTCTTT,CASSSPDGVNTEAFF
TRBD1,NA,TRBV30,TRBJ1-2,TGTGCCTGGAGTTATAGGGGGCCGGGCTATGGCTACACCTTC,CAWSYRGPGYGYTF
NA,NA,TRBV28,TRBJ2-2,TGTGCCAGCAGTATAACGTTGACCGGGGAGCTGTTTTTT,CASSITLTGELFF
TRBD1,NA,TRBV5-1,TRBJ2-2,TGCGCCAGCACCTTAGGACAGGGAGACACCGGGGAGCTGTTTTTT,CASTLGQGDTGELFF
NA,NA,TRBV20-1,TRBJ1-3,TGCAGTGCACCGACAGTTAATGGAAACACCATATATTTT,CSAPTVNGNTIYF
NA,NA,TRBV12-3/TRBV12-4,TRBJ1-2,TGTGCCAGCAGCCCCACGCAAGGGGCGTATGGCTACACCTTC,CASSPTQGAYGYTF
TRBD2,NA,TRBV20-1,TRBJ2-2,TGCAGTGCTAGCTCTGGGGAGGGCACCGGGGAGCTGTTTTTT,CSASSGEGTGELFF
NA,NA,TRBV29-1,TRBJ2-5,TGCAGCGTTGAGGGGGCGCCTCGAGAGACCCAGTACTTC,CSVEGAPRETQYF
NA,few,TRBV19,TRBJ2-7,TGTGCCAGTAGCCGGGACGGCACCTACGAGCAGTACTTC,CASSRDGTYEQYF
TRBD2,once,TRBV7-9,TRBJ2-1,TGTGCCAGCAGCCCTAGCGGGAGTAGTAATGAGCAGTTCTTC,CASSPSGSSNEQFF
NA,NA,TRBV30,TRBJ1-1,TGTGCCTGGAGGGCCAGTTTGAACACTGAAGCTTTCTTT,CAWRASLNTEAFF
NA,NA,TRBV10-3,TRBJ2-7,TGTGCCACTCAGGACACCACCTACGAGCAGTACTTC,CATQDTTYEQYF
NA,NA,TRBV13,TRBJ1-1,TGTGCCAGCACCGGGACGAACACTGAAGCTTTCTTT,CASTGTNTEAFF
NA,NA,TRBV4-3,TRBJ2-1,TGCGCCAGCAGCCAAGATTGGCCGGGGGCGTACAATGAGCAGTTCTTC,CASSQDWPGAYNEQFF
NA,NA,TRBV30,TRBJ1-6,TGTGCCACAACCAGGGGAGACTCACCCCTCCACTTT,CATTRGDSPLHF
NA,NA,TRBV20-1,TRBJ2-2,TGCAGTGCTAGAGCCAACGCCGGGGAGCTGTTTTTT,CSARANAGELFF
NA,NA,TRBV20-1,TRBJ1-5,TGCAGTGCTAGACCAACCGGGGATCAGCCCCAGCATTTT,CSARPTGDQPQHF
NA,NA,TRBV4-1,TRBJ2-1,TGCGCCAGCAGCTTCCGACCGAGCTCCTACAATGAGCAGTTCTTC,CASSFRPSSYNEQFF
NA,NA,TRBV18,TRBJ1-2,TGTGCCAGCTCACGTGAACAGGGAGCCTATGGCTACACCTTC,CASSREQGAYGYTF
NA,NA,TRBV9,TRBJ2-1,TGTGCCAGCAGCGGGGACGCACTAGTTTTGTTCTTC,CASSGDALVLFF
TRBD2,once,TRBV7-3,TRBJ2-5,TGTGCCAGCAGCAGGACTAGCGGAGGTGGGGAGACCCAGTACTTC,CASSRTSGGGETQYF
NA,NA,TRBV5-1,TRBJ2-4,TGCGCCAGCAGCCTCGGTACAAACATTCAGTACTTC,CASSLGTNIQYF
NA,many,TRBV6-1,TRBJ2-1,TGTGCCAGCAGCCCCCGCGGTGAGCAGTTCTTC,CASSPRGEQFF
NA,NA,TRBV12-3/TRBV12-4,TRBJ1-1,TGTGCCAGCAAACCGGGACCGACGAACACTGAAGCTTTCTTT,CASKPGPTNTEAFF
NA,once,TRBV14,TRBJ2-2,TGTGCCAGCAGCCAAGTTCTTGGAGGGGAGCTGTTTTTT,CASSQVLGGELFF
NA,NA,TRBV7-9,TRBJ2-7,TGTGCCAGCAGCCCGGGGGCTCAGGGCGAGCAGTACTTC,CASSPGAQGEQYF
NA,NA,TRBV3-1,TRBJ1-1,TGTGCCAGCAGCCAAGATCCTTGGAACACTGAAGCTTTCTTT,CASSQDPWNTEAFF
NA,NA,TRBV25-1,TRBJ1-5,TGTGCCAGCAGTGAGATAGGCCACGATCAGCCCCAGCATTTT,CASSEIGHDQPQHF
NA,once,TRBV7-9,TRBJ1-1,TGTGCCAGCAGCTTAGAGGCAGGTAGGAACACTGAAGCTTTCTTT,CASSLEAGRNTEAFF
TRBD2,once,TRBV30,TRBJ2-3,TGTGCCTGGAGTCCCGGTAGCGGGGGGACCACAGATACGCAGTATTTT,CAWSPGSGGTTDTQYF
NA,NA,TRBV20-1,TRBJ1-5,TGCAGTGCTAGTCAAGGAGGGGATCAGCCCCAGCATTTT,CSASQGGDQPQHF
NA,NA,TRBV9,TRBJ1-6,TGTGCCAGCTCCCAGACAGGTTATAATTCACCCCTCCACTTT,CASSQTGYNSPLHF
TRBD2,NA,TRBV4-2,TRBJ2-2,TGTGCCAGCAGCCCGCAGGGACTAGCGGGCTTCAACACCGGGGAGCTGTTTTTT,CASSPQGLAGFNTGELFF
TRBD1,NA,TRBV28,TRBJ1-1,TGTGCCAGCAGCCCCCGGTGGGACAGGGGTCGTGAAGCTTTCTTT,CASSPRWDRGREAFF
TRBD1,NA,TRBV29-1,TRBJ2-7,TGCAGCGTTAAACCTGGGACAGGGGGCCACGAGCAGTACTTC,CSVKPGTGGHEQYF
NA,NA,TRBV12-3/TRBV12-4,TRBJ2-2,TGTGTCAGCAGAAAGGATACCGGGGAGCTGTTTTTT,CVSRKDTGELFF
NA,once,TRBV30,TRBJ2-1,TGTGCCTGGAGACAGATCAATGAGCAGTTCTTC,CAWRQINEQFF
NA,NA,TRBV10-2,TRBJ2-5,TGCGCCAGCAGTCGTGACTCCCTGACCCAGTACTTC,CASSRDSLTQYF
NA,NA,TRBV6-2/TRBV6-3,TRBJ2-5,TGTGCCAGCAGTTACTCAAGCAGGCCCCAAGAGACCCAGTACTTC,CASSYSSRPQETQYF
NA,NA,TRBV28,TRBJ2-7,TGTGCCAGCAGTTTTCCCCAGGGCGAGCAGTACTTC,CASSFPQGEQYF
NA,NA,TRBV14,TRBJ1-2,TGTGCCAGCAGCCAAGAAAGGGTCGACTATGGCTACACCTTC,CASSQERVDYGYTF
NA,NA,TRBV15,TRBJ2-1,TGTGCCACCAGCAGAGATCGAGGCGGTGAGCAGTTCTTC,CATSRDRGGEQFF
NA,NA,TRBV30,TRBJ2-7,TGTGCCTGGAGGTGGGAATACGAGCAGTACTTC,CAWRWEYEQYF
NA,NA,TRBV3-1,TRBJ2-7,TGTGCCAGCAGCCAAGTGGGCAATTATCGCGAGCAGTACTTC,CASSQVGNYREQYF
TRBD1,NA,TRBV28,TRBJ1-5,TGTGCCAGCAGTCCTTGGACAGGGGATAGCAATCAGCCCCAGCATTTT,CASSPWTGDSNQPQHF